The clone carrying this T cell receptor beta chain has a single count. The antigen is not known. Using immunoSEQ multiplex PCR, the repertoire was profiled, and TCRdb retains in-frame clones only, with some absent. The table has about 25,000 clones, roughly 84% seen once. Trimming took 5 bases from V and 8 from J, leaving 7 bases between them. CDR1 is SEHNR, CDR2 FQNEAQ, per germline (reference sequence). The CDR3 runs to 12 residues. This sample stems from a study of T cell responses to AZD1222 COVID-19 vaccine. Study-level findings and limits: Only a handful of AZD1222 recipients, several in all, had baseline seropositivity. Targets within unmutated variant regions were reportedly found for nearly half of spike-specific TCRs. Donors, mostly white British, included more females; clonal diversity was possibly underestimated. The study found Spike-specific TCR breadth and depth rose after two AZD1222 doses.

The chain employs TRBV7-9 and TRBJ1-6; D remains ambiguous. This specimen was peripheral blood, taken 28 days after the second AZD1222 dose. This TCR came from an adult who received the AZD1222 COVID-19 vaccine. Written as DNA, the CDR3 is TGTGCCAGCAGCCCGGACCATTCACCCCTCCACTTT. Amino acid sequence: CASSPDHSPLHF. The whole variable domain, filled in from reference TRBV7-9 and TRBJ1-6, reads DTGVSQNPRHKITKRGQNVTFRCDPISEHNRLYWYRQTLGQGPEFLTYFQNEAQLEKSRLLSDRFSAERPKGSFSTLEIQRTEQGDSAMYLCASSPDHSPLHFGNGTRLTVT.